This entry lists 31 T cell receptor beta chains sequenced from one sample in a study of shared clonotypes between healthy human individuals (TCRdb year 2020). Library method: the immunoSEQ multiplex PCR assay. The table comes from immuneACCESS by way of TCRdb, which keeps in-frame sequences with V and J called. Part of the clones is missing from these tables; in studies checked, under half for an unresolved V gene and the rest for unknown reasons. The sample includes roughly 1.5 million clones, with 95% to 99% observed a single time. The ten largest account for approximately 0.45% of the sample. Sequencing used naive CD4+ T cells sorted from blood. The cell subset or site label for this specimen denotes: CD45RA+ positively selected. Every receptor here comes from a young man in good health.

The chain combines TRBV7-9 with TRBJ2-1; 10 nucleotides agree with TRBD1. The CDR3 spans 15 residues. Germline V gene data show CDR1 as SEHNR and CDR2 as FQNEAQ (reference sequence). V trimming: 3 bases; J trimming: 8 bases; junction bases outside the gene matches: 7. The CDR3 loop reads CASSFSGQGSDEQFF. The CDR3 DNA follows: TGTGCCAGCAGCTTTTCGGGACAGGGGTCGGATGAGCAGTTCTTC.

V usage is TRBV10-2 and J usage is TRBJ1-1; 8 nucleotides agree with TRBD1. The CDR3 is 14 residues long. In germline, CDR1 is WSHSY, CDR2 SAAADI. After removal of 7 bases from V and 0 bases from J, the junction contained 4 bases not matched to a gene. DNA of the CDR3: TGCGCCAGCATGAGGACAGGGATGAACACTGAAGCTTTCTTT. Encoded protein: CASMRTGMNTEAFF.

This rearrangement joins TRBV28 to TRBJ2-7; 9 bases map to TRBD2. The CDR3 sequence is 13 residues long. Germline V gives CDR1 MDHEN, CDR2 SYDVKM. V dropped 5 bases and J dropped 6; count of bases not matched to a gene: 5. CDR3 nucleotides: TGTGCCAGCAGTGCCAGCGGGAGGCCCGAGCAGTACTTC. Protein sequence: CASSASGRPEQYF.

V and J are TRBV9 and TRBJ2-1; 7 nucleotides align to TRBD1. The V gene's germline CDR1 is SGDLS and CDR2 YYNGEE. V dropped 0 bases and J dropped 6; count of bases not matched to a gene: 12. CDR3 length equals 17 residues. For the CDR3, the DNA is TGTGCCAGCAGCGTAGGACTCGGACAGGATCGAAGCAATGAGCAGTTCTTC. Translating gives CASSVGLGQDRSNEQFF.

This rearrangement joins TRBV9 to TRBJ2-3; D might be TRBD2 (6 bases). V lost 4 bases to trimming and J lost 4 bases, with 28 bases between them. Germline V gene data show CDR1 as SGDLS and CDR2 as YYNGEE. The CDR3 is made up of 19 amino acids. The CDR3, as DNA: TGTGCCAGCAGCAACGGGCCTCTGTGGGTGGCGGGATGGCCAGATACGCAGTATTTT. The encoded protein is CASSNGPLWVAGWPDTQYF.

This chain links TRBV5-6 with TRBJ2-5; D tentatively fits TRBD1 or TRBD2 (7 bases each). The CDR3 extends over 17 amino acids. Germline V gene lookup returns CDR1 SGHDT and CDR2 YYEEEE. Trimming took 2 bases from V and 0 from J, leaving 17 bases between them. The DNA of the CDR3 is TGTGCCAGCAGCTTCCTGAACAGGGGAGGGTACCAAGAGACCCAGTACTTC. It encodes CASSFLNRGGYQETQYF.

The chain uses TRBV6-1 and TRBJ2-7, with TRBD2 identical over 7 bases. Germline assignment: CDR1 MNHNS and CDR2 SASEGT. CDR3 length: 16 residues. With 1 base clipped from V and 3 bases from J, the junction kept 9 bases outside the gene matches. As DNA, the CDR3 is TGTGCCAGCAGTGAAGTTACCACGCGGGGGAGCTACGAGCAGTACTTC. This encodes CASSEVTTRGSYEQYF.

The J gene is TRBJ2-1, the V gene TRBV7-9; possibly TRBD2 for D (6 bases). V was clipped by 5 bases and J by 14 bases, with 16 bases between them. Per germline, CDR1 SEHNR and CDR2 FQNEAQ (reference sequence). This CDR3 region has 12 residues. The CDR3 nucleotides read TGTGCCAGCAGCCCTCCCGCGGGAACGGAGTTCTTC. Translating it yields CASSPPAGTEFF. Full variable domain (rest looked up from reference TRBV7-9 and TRBJ2-1): DTGVSQNPRHKITKRGQNVTFRCDPISEHNRLYWYRQTLGQGPEFLTYFQNEAQLEKSRLLSDRFSAERPKGSFSTLEIQRTEQGDSAMYLCASSPPAGTEFFGPGTRLTVL.

The rearrangement uses TRBV28 and TRBJ2-7; tentative D call: TRBD2 (5 bases). The CDR3 runs to 16 residues. The V gene's germline CDR1 is MDHEN and CDR2 SYDVKM. Trimming stripped 7 bases from V and 0 bases from J, with 19 bases between. The CDR3 nucleotides read TGTGCCAGCACCACCGCCAGGACGGGAAGCTCCTACGAGCAGTACTTC. Translated: CASTTARTGSSYEQYF.

This chain connects TRBV6-1 to TRBJ2-7; 9 positions match TRBD1. Germline lookup yields CDR1 MNHNS and CDR2 SASEGT. Trimming removed 7 bases from V and 2 bases from J; junction bases left unmatched: 6. CDR3 length: 14 amino acids. For the CDR3, the DNA is TGTGCCAGCACCCAGGACAGGGGCCCCTACGAGCAGTACTTC. Its protein is CASTQDRGPYEQYF.

The chain couples TRBV5-1 to TRBJ2-5; a possible D gene is TRBD2 (5 bases). V gave up 3 bases and J gave up 1 base, with 16 bases separating them. Germline CDR1 is SGHRS and CDR2 is YFSETQ. CDR3 length: 16 amino acids. CDR3 DNA: TGCGCCAGCAGCTCCAATACACTAGGTCCCCAAGAGACCCAGTACTTC. Protein: CASSSNTLGPQETQYF.

The V call is TRBV30, the J call TRBJ1-4; D gene ambiguous. Germline V gene data show CDR1 as GTSNPN and CDR2 as SVGIG (reference sequence). There are 16 residues in the CDR3. The V end was cut by 6 bases, the J end by 0 bases, with 17 bases between. DNA of the CDR3: TGTGCCTGCGGCACTGGGAGAAGCGCAACTAATGAAAAACTGTTTTTT. Translation gives CACGTGRSATNEKLFF. Based on the CDR3 plus reference TRBV30 and TRBJ1-4, the full variable domain is SQTIHQWPATLVQPVGSPLSLECTVEGTSNPNLYWYRQAAGRGLQLLFYSVGIGQISSEVPQNLSASRPQDRQFILSSKKLLLSDSGFYLCACGTGRSATNEKLFFGSGTQLSVL.

The genes are TRBV10-3 and TRBJ1-5, with a weak D call TRBD1 (5 bases). CDR1 is ENHRY and CDR2 is SYGVKD in the germline V gene. Trimming took 10 bases from V and 7 from J, leaving 23 bases between them. The CDR3 runs to 15 residues. CDR3: CATGPGTVVSQPQHF. DNA for the CDR3: TGTGCCACCGGCCCCGGGACGGTGGTTTCCCAGCCCCAGCATTTT.

The chain links TRBV5-1 to TRBJ2-7; D is uncertain. The CDR3 sequence is 15 residues long. Per germline, CDR1 SGHRS and CDR2 YFSETQ. The V and J ends lost 4 bases and 6 bases respectively, with 20 bases between them. The DNA for the CDR3 is TGCGCCAGCAGCCCCGCCCCTAAACGCACCCTCGAGCAGTACTTC. Its translation: CASSPAPKRTLEQYF.

This clone was seen a single time. The chain is built from TRBV6-6 and TRBJ1-2, with a weak D call TRBD1 (6 bases). CDR1 is MNHNY, CDR2 SVGAGI, per germline (reference sequence). The CDR3 runs 14 residues. V was trimmed by 3 bases and J by 2 bases, leaving 10 bases between them. CDR3 in DNA: TGTGCCAGCAGTTATCCGGGGGCGAACTATGGCTACACCTTC. This sequence encodes CASSYPGANYGYTF.

This CDR3 reads CASSLEGTRGETQYF. CDR3 nucleotide sequence: TGTGCCAGCAGCTTGGAAGGGACCCGGGGGGAGACCCAGTACTTC. The rearrangement uses TRBV5-8 and TRBJ2-5, with D tentatively TRBD2 (6 bases). Trimming took 0 bases from V and 5 from J, leaving 14 bases between them. This CDR3 is 15 amino acids long. CDR1 and CDR2 (germline): SGHTS, YDEGEE.

The chain uses TRBV21-1 and TRBJ2-2; the D call in the table, TRBD1, was not verified against the DNA. TRBV21-1 is tagged as a pseudogene. The CDR3 is made up of 17 amino acids. The CDR3 sequence is CASSNRDRRRNTGELFF. CDR3 bases: TGTGCCAGCAGCAATCGGGACAGGCGCAGGAACACCGGGGAGCTGTTTTTT.

The V gene is TRBV7-8, the J gene TRBJ2-1, with D possibly matching TRBD2 (6 bases). The ends were cut back, 0 bases at V and 7 bases at J, with 10 bases in the middle. CDR3 length equals 14 residues. Germline V gene data show CDR1 as SGHVS and CDR2 as FQNEAQ. CDR3 loop: CASSLALARNEQFF. CDR3 DNA sequence: TGTGCCAGCAGCTTAGCGCTAGCGCGGAATGAGCAGTTCTTC.

In nucleotides, the CDR3 is TGTGCCAGCAGCTTAGACAGCGCGCCCCAGCATTTT. This sequence encodes CASSLDSAPQHF. The rearrangement joins TRBV7-2 to TRBJ1-5, with D unresolved. Trimming took 1 base from V and 9 from J, leaving 7 bases between them. Germline CDR1 is SGHTA and CDR2 is FQGNSA. This CDR3 is 12 amino acids long.

The V and J genes are TRBV5-1 and TRBJ2-7, with 7 bases that match TRBD2. V lost 0 bases and J lost 4; bases outside the gene matches: 7. Germline-derived CDR1 and CDR2 are SGHRS and YFSETQ. The CDR3 totals 15 residues. CDR3 sequence (DNA): TGCGCCAGCAGCTTGGTGACGGCCGGGGGGTACGAGCAGTACTTC. Its protein is CASSLVTAGGYEQYF.

The chain combines TRBV14 with TRBJ2-2, with 8 nucleotides matching TRBD2. Germline values: CDR1 SGHDN, CDR2 FVKESK. J was trimmed by 3 bases and V by 4 bases; bases with no gene match: 7. This CDR3 is 16 amino acids long. In DNA form, the CDR3 reads TGTGCCAGCAGCCCTACTAGCGGAAGCTACACCGGGGAGCTGTTTTTT. Protein product: CASSPTSGSYTGELFF.

V is TRBV18 and J is TRBJ2-7, with D possibly TRBD2 on 6 matching bases. The CDR3 totals 17 residues. The ends were cut back, 3 bases at V and 2 bases at J, with 20 bases in the middle. The germline CDR1 and CDR2 sequences are KGHSH and LQKENI. The CDR3 region is CASSPGFSSSAPYEQYF. CDR3 nucleotide sequence: TGTGCCAGCTCACCGGGGTTTTCCTCTAGCGCTCCCTACGAGCAGTACTTC.

The chain couples TRBV29-1 to TRBJ2-7; 13 nucleotides match TRBD2. This CDR3 is 22 amino acids long. With 4 bases clipped from V and 0 bases from J, the junction kept 24 bases outside the gene matches. Germline V gene data show CDR1 as SQVTM and CDR2 as ANQGSEA. In DNA form, the CDR3 reads TGCAGCGTTGGCTTGGCGGGACGCCTAGGACTAGCGGGAGAAATCCTCTCCTACGAGCAGTACTTC. Protein: CSVGLAGRLGLAGEILSYEQYF.

This chain links TRBV6-6 with TRBJ1-1; TRBD1 agrees at 7 bases. The CDR3 sequence is 14 residues long. Germline CDR1 is MNHNY and CDR2 is SVGAGI (reference sequence). J gave up 7 bases and V 6 bases, and 11 bases lay outside the gene matches. The CDR3 loop is CASSSEQGRDEAFF. CDR3 coding DNA: TGTGCCAGCAGCTCAGAACAGGGGCGGGATGAAGCTTTCTTT.

The chain uses TRBV11-2 and TRBJ2-7; TRBD1 is a possible D gene (6 bases). V lost 1 base and J 6 bases, leaving 19 bases between the germline ends. The CDR3 spans 16 residues. The germline V gene encodes CDR1 SGHAT and CDR2 FQNNGV. The CDR3 sequence: CASSLVPGVLSGEQYF. Here the CDR3 DNA reads TGTGCCAGCAGCTTAGTGCCAGGGGTGCTCTCGGGCGAGCAGTACTTC.

V usage is TRBV5-5 and J usage is TRBJ2-7; the D is unclear. Trimming removed 2 bases from V and 3 bases from J, with 3 bases in between. This CDR3 has 11 residues. Germline loops: CDR1 SGHKS, CDR2 YYEKEE (reference sequence). The CDR3 here is CASSLNYEQYF. The CDR3 bases are TGTGCCAGCAGCTTAAACTACGAGCAGTACTTC.

The chain combines TRBV28 with TRBJ1-5; D possibly corresponds to TRBD1 (6 bases). Trimming cost V 4 bases and J 1 base, with 20 bases left between them. Germline CDR1 reads MDHEN; CDR2 reads SYDVKM. The CDR3 has 18 amino acids. CDR3 bases: TGTGCCAGCAGTTCAGGAGGGGGTGGTTGGATGAGCAATCAGCCCCAGCATTTT. This encodes CASSSGGGGWMSNQPQHF.

V gene TRBV2 combines with J gene TRBJ1-5; D remains unclear. V lost 0 bases, J lost 6 bases, and 9 bases lay in between. Germline CDR1 is SNHLY and CDR2 is FYNNEI. The CDR3 sequence is 14 residues long. CDR3 DNA: TGTGCCAGCAGTGAAGCGAGGGAGGCTCAGCCCCAGCATTTT. Protein sequence: CASSEAREAQPQHF.

This chain connects TRBV21-1 to TRBJ1-4. TRBV21-1 is a pseudogene. The CDR3 covers 16 residues. The CDR3 bases are TGTGCCAGCAGCAAAACGGTAGGAGGGGCTAATGAAAAACTGTTTTTT. This gives the protein CASSKTVGGANEKLFF.

The chain combines TRBV5-1 with TRBJ1-1; D perhaps matches TRBD1 (6 bases). Trimming pared 4 bases from V and 2 bases from J, leaving 18 bases between. The CDR3 totals 16 residues. Germline values: CDR1 SGHRS, CDR2 YFSETQ. The CDR3 region is CASSRLPGHGNTEAFF. The CDR3 bases are TGCGCCAGCAGCCGTCTCCCGGGACACGGAAACACTGAAGCTTTCTTT.

The J gene is TRBJ1-5, the V gene TRBV18; D might be TRBD1 (5 bases). Germline assignment: CDR1 KGHSH and CDR2 LQKENI. The germline V and J ends were trimmed by 3 bases and 8 bases, with 14 bases remaining between them. The CDR3 has 14 amino acids. The CDR3 loop is CASSPTVGMEPQHF. As DNA, the CDR3 is TGTGCCAGCTCACCGACAGTTGGTATGGAGCCCCAGCATTTT.